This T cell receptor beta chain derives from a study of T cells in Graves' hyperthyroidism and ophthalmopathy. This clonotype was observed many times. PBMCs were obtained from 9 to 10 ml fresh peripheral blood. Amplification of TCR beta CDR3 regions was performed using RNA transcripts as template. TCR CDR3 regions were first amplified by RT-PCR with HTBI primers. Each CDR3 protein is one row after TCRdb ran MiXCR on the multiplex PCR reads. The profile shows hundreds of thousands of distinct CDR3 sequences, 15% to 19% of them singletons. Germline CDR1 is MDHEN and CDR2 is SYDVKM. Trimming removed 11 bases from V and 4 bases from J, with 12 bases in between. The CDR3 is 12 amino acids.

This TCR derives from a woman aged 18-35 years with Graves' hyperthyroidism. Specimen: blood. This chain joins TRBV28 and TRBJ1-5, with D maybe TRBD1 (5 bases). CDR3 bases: TGTGCCGGGGGAAGGCCTAATCAGCCCCAGCATTTT. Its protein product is CAGGRPNQPQHF.